These T cell receptor beta chains were read from a single sample in a study of T cells in Graves' hyperthyroidism and ophthalmopathy. TCRdb re-called the multiplex PCR reads through MiXCR, storing one row per CDR3 protein. The profile covers 300,000 to 350,000 distinct CDR3 sequences, with about 15% appearing a single time and about 26% taken by the ten largest. Sequenced input: blood. These receptors came from a woman under 40 with Graves' hyperthyroidism. Each CDR3 is given with its conserved first and last residue. The D gene is left open where the match is weak. Clone size is stated in some rows and not others, as once, few, many or a class when expanded.

d_call,v_call,j_call,clone_size,cdr3_aa,cdr3_nt
TRBD1,TRBV28,TRBJ2-7,.,CASRPDRDYEQYF,TGTGCCAGCAGACCCGACAGGGACTACGAGCAGTACTTC
TRBD2,TRBV14,TRBJ2-7,many,CASSLRLAGVPEQYF,TGTGCCAGCAGCTTACGACTAGCGGGAGTACCCGAGCAGTACTTC
.,TRBV12-3/TRBV12-4,TRBJ1-1,many,CASSRGGFEAFF,TGTGCCAGCAGCCGGGGGGGATTTGAAGCTTTCTTT
TRBD1,TRBV2,TRBJ1-5,many,CASDRGTPQHF,TGTGCCAGCGACAGGGGGACGCCCCAGCATTTT
.,TRBV20-1,TRBJ2-1,few,CSARVLRSDLPNEQFF,TGCAGTGCTAGAGTTCTACGTTCAGATCTTCCCAATGAGCAGTTCTTC
TRBD1,TRBV6-1,TRBJ2-2,many,CASSTPRGRTGELFF,TGTGCCAGCAGTACCCCCAGGGGGCGCACCGGGGAGCTGTTTTTT
TRBD2,TRBV28,TRBJ2-1,many,CASSQTLAVLYNEQFF,TGTGCCAGCAGTCAAACACTAGCGGTCCTTTACAATGAGCAGTTCTTC
TRBD1,TRBV12-3/TRBV12-4,TRBJ1-5,few,CASSFGFSGQGTNQPQHF,TGTGCCAGCAGTTTCGGGTTCTCGGGACAGGGAACTAATCAGCCCCAGCATTTT
TRBD1,TRBV27,TRBJ2-1,.,CASGDRGAVDEQFF,TGTGCCAGCGGGGACAGGGGGGCTGTCGATGAGCAGTTCTTC
.,TRBV28,TRBJ2-3,many,CASSFLGGSTDTQYF,TGTGCCAGCAGTTTTCTCGGGGGTTCCACAGATACGCAGTATTTT
.,TRBV5-1,TRBJ1-2,.,CASHTTGLGYTF,TGCGCCAGTCATACTACAGGGCTGGGCTACACCTTC
.,TRBV5-6,TRBJ1-6,few,CASSLDRFSPLHF,TGTGCCAGCAGCTTGGATCGCTTTTCACCCCTCCACTTT
.,TRBV30,TRBJ1-1,.,CAWRTSRVTEAFF,TGTGCCTGGAGAACGAGCAGGGTCACTGAAGCTTTCTTT
.,TRBV7-9,TRBJ1-1,.,CASSFGSGPLGTEAFF,TGTGCCAGCAGCTTCGGGTCCGGTCCTCTGGGGACTGAAGCTTTCTTT
.,TRBV2,TRBJ2-5,many,CASSAWGSGQETQYF,TGTGCCAGCAGTGCCTGGGGTAGCGGCCAAGAGACCCAGTACTTC
TRBD1,TRBV10-1,TRBJ1-4,many,CASSAGTGAANEKLFF,TGCGCCAGCAGCGCCGGGACAGGGGCGGCTAATGAAAAACTGTTTTTT
.,TRBV12-3/TRBV12-4,TRBJ2-3,many,CASRGNTDTQYF,TGTGCCAGCAGGGGGAACACAGATACGCAGTATTTT
TRBD1,TRBV11-3,TRBJ2-1,few,CASSPGTVYNEQFF,TGTGCCAGCAGCCCCGGGACAGTTTACAATGAGCAGTTCTTC
TRBD2,TRBV15,TRBJ2-5,many,CATSVRREQETQYF,TGTGCCACCAGCGTCCGGCGGGAGCAAGAGACCCAGTACTTC
TRBD1,TRBV28,TRBJ2-2,many,CASSRTGFSTGELFF,TGTGCCAGCAGCCGGACAGGGTTTAGCACCGGGGAGCTGTTTTTT
.,TRBV3-1,TRBJ1-1,few,CASSQRGGKNTEAFF,TGTGCCAGCAGCCAGCGGGGGGGAAAGAACACTGAAGCTTTCTTT
.,TRBV9,TRBJ2-1,.,CASSLEEEQFF,TGTGCCAGCAGCCTGGAGGAAGAGCAGTTCTTC
.,TRBV27,TRBJ2-2,.,CASSLLGPGELFF,TGTGCCAGCAGTTTACTAGGCCCCGGGGAGCTGTTTTTT
TRBD1,TRBV11-3,TRBJ2-3,many,CASSLGQGKGGTQYF,TGTGCCAGCAGCCTGGGACAGGGGAAGGGAGGTACGCAGTATTTT
.,TRBV6-2/TRBV6-3,TRBJ1-5,.,CASSLYRAPQHF,TGTGCCAGCAGCCTGTATCGGGCCCCCCAGCATTTT
TRBD2,TRBV13,TRBJ2-2,.,CASSPHRREGTGELFF,TGTGCCAGCAGCCCCCACCGGCGGGAGGGAACCGGGGAGCTGTTTTTT
.,TRBV24-1,TRBJ2-5,few,CATSGSLTEYQETQYF,TGTGCCACCAGTGGATCATTGACAGAATACCAAGAGACCCAGTACTTC
.,TRBV20-1,TRBJ2-3,many,CSARDPAGRVDTQYF,TGCAGTGCTAGAGATCCTGCGGGAAGGGTAGATACGCAGTATTTT
TRBD2,TRBV19,TRBJ2-3,once,CASSSAGGPDTQYF,TGTGCCAGTAGTAGTGCGGGAGGACCAGATACGCAGTATTTT
.,TRBV12-3/TRBV12-4,TRBJ1-1,many,CASSFLRPEAFF,TGTGCCAGCAGTTTTCTAAGGCCCGAAGCTTTCTTT